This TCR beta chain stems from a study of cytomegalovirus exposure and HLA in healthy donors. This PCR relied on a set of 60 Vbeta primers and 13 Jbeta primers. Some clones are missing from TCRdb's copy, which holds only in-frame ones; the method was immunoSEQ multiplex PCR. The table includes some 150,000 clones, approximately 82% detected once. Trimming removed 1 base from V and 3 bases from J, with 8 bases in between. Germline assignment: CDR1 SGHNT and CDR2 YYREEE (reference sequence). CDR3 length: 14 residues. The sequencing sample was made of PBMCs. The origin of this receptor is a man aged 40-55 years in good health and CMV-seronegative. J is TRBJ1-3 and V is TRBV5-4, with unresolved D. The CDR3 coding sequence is TGTGCCAGCAGCTTGTGGGCCATTGGAAACACCATATATTTT. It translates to CASSLWAIGNTIYF. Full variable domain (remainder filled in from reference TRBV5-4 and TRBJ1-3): ETGVTQSPTHLIKTRGQQVTLRCSSQSGHNTVSWYQQALGQGPQFIFQYYREEENGRGNFPPRFSGLQFPNYSSELNVNALELDDSALYLCASSLWAIGNTIYFGEGSWLTVV.